This TCR beta chain was sequenced in a study of blood T cell repertoires in COVID-19. Background on the study: PBMCs, B-cell-depleted T cells, or T cells provided the cDNA or gDNA that made up the material.

In the authors' methods: Amplifying reference gene primers gave estimates of nucleated cell counts. Method: immunoSEQ multiplex PCR; TCRdb's copy keeps in-frame clones and lacks some. V, J and clone size derive from that table, while D and trimming were established from the DNA sequence. Here the sample spans around 120,000 clones, 70% to 90% being singletons. Looked up from germline, CDR1 is SEHNR and CDR2 is FQNEAQ (reference sequence). The CDR3 spans 15 residues. V lost 5 bases and J lost 2, with 16 bases in between. The chain combines TRBV7-9 with TRBJ2-7; maybe TRBD1 (6 bases). Material for sequencing was peripheral blood. This clonotype was obtained from a woman in her 50s with active or convalescent COVID-19. CDR3 nucleotide sequence: TGTGCCAGCAGCACCCTTGCGACAGGTCCCTACGAGCAGTACTTC. It specifies CASSTLATGPYEQYF.